These 7 T cell receptor beta chains originate from one sample sequenced in a study of T cell responses to AZD1222 COVID-19 vaccine. The repertoire was sequenced with immunoSEQ multiplex PCR; TCRdb's copy has only in-frame clones and lacks some. The table lists 55,000 to 80,000 clones, around four fifths of them singletons, with 21% in the top ten. Specimen: peripheral blood, collected on day 0 of AZD1222 vaccination. The receptors shown here come from an adult in good health.

The chain has TRBV19 and TRBJ1-5; 7 bases are shared with TRBD1. Germline V lookup: CDR1 LNHDA, CDR2 SQIVND (reference sequence). The CDR3 runs 15 residues. V was clipped by 10 bases and J by 3 bases; unmatched bases: 12. Written as DNA, the CDR3 is TGTGCCACGCCCGGCCACAGGGGTCCCAATCAGCCCCAGCATTTT. It codes for CATPGHRGPNQPQHF.

The chain is built from TRBV4-3 and TRBJ2-2; D not certain. The ends were cut back, 1 base at V and 6 bases at J, with 3 bases in the middle. Germline V gives CDR1 LGHNA, CDR2 YSLEER. The CDR3 totals 12 residues. This CDR3 is CASSQAAGELFF. Here the CDR3 DNA reads TGCGCCAGCAGCCAAGCTGCCGGGGAGCTGTTTTTT.

J is TRBJ1-3 and V is TRBV19, with unresolved D. V was trimmed by 5 bases and J by 6 bases, leaving 11 bases between them. The germline V gene has CDR1 LNHDA and CDR2 SQIVND (reference sequence). The CDR3 is 13 amino acids. CDR3 region: CASSPDIENTIYF. CDR3 DNA sequence: TGTGCCAGTAGTCCAGACATCGAAAACACCATATATTTT.

This clone was seen more than once but under ten times. The J gene is TRBJ1-4, the V gene TRBV4-1; unclear D gene. The CDR3 sequence is 15 residues long. Germline lookup yields CDR1 MGHRA and CDR2 YSYEKL. The V gene lost 4 bases and the J gene lost 0 bases, with 9 bases spanning the gap. The chain's CDR3 is CASSLETATNEKLFF. The DNA for the CDR3 is TGCGCCAGCAGCCTGGAGACCGCAACTAATGAAAAACTGTTTTTT.

The chain links TRBV28 to TRBJ1-3; no definite D call. Germline CDR1 reads MDHEN; CDR2 reads SYDVKM. CDR3 length equals 15 residues. The V gene lost 3 bases and the J gene lost 4 bases, with 13 bases spanning the gap. The CDR3 coding sequence is TGTGCCAGCAGTTTCGCCGTCCTGGGAGGAAACACCATATATTTT. Amino acids: CASSFAVLGGNTIYF.

The gene calls are TRBV28 and TRBJ1-5; 9 bases match TRBD1. Germline-derived CDR1 and CDR2 are MDHEN and SYDVKM. Trimming removed 8 bases from V and 4 bases from J; junction bases left unmatched: 3. The CDR3 totals 13 residues. CDR3 sequence: CASLGTGNQPQHF. CDR3 nucleotide sequence: TGTGCCAGCTTGGGGACAGGGAATCAGCCCCAGCATTTT.

This chain connects TRBV19 to TRBJ1-1; unclear D gene. Germline CDR1 is LNHDA and CDR2 is SQIVND (reference sequence). The CDR3 spans 14 residues. V was shortened by 7 bases and J by 0 bases, with 12 bases between the two germline ends. CDR3 in DNA: TGTGCCAGTATCCCCCGGACCGTGAACACTGAAGCTTTCTTT. This translates into CASIPRTVNTEAFF.